The rows below give T cell receptor beta chains drawn from one sample of a study of cytomegalovirus exposure and HLA in healthy donors. TCRdb's table, derived via immunoSEQ multiplex PCR, lists solely in-frame clones and lacks some. The data contain 80,000 or so clones, over 70% of them singletons. The sequencing input was PBMCs. The receptors come from a woman aged 40 to 55 in good health and CMV-seronegative. The CDR3 runs from the conserved cysteine through the conserved F or W. Fields, in order: D gene, J gene, CDR3 length, V gene, clone size, CDR3 protein, CDR3 DNA. The D gene is left open where the match is weak. A row's size may be missing; if present it is once, few, many or a size class.

d_call: -; j_call: TRBJ2-7; cdr3_length: 15; v_call: TRBV30; clone_size: -; cdr3_aa: CAWSAPRQTFYEQYF; cdr3_nt: TGTGCCTGGAGTGCTCCGAGACAGACTTTCTACGAGCAGTACTTC
d_call: -; j_call: TRBJ1-6; cdr3_length: 16; v_call: TRBV7-6; clone_size: -; cdr3_aa: CASSLGSSLDNSPLHF; cdr3_nt: TGTGCCAGCAGCTTAGGGTCTAGTCTGGATAATTCACCCCTCCACTTT
d_call: TRBD2; j_call: TRBJ2-7; cdr3_length: 14; v_call: TRBV6-5; clone_size: few; cdr3_aa: CASSYGGDLNEQYF; cdr3_nt: TGTGCCAGCTCTTACGGGGGGGATCTTAACGAGCAGTACTTC
d_call: -; j_call: TRBJ1-1; cdr3_length: 14; v_call: TRBV11-1; clone_size: -; cdr3_aa: CASSVDRVNTEAFF; cdr3_nt: TGTGCCAGCAGCGTGGACAGAGTGAACACTGAAGCTTTCTTT
d_call: -; j_call: TRBJ1-3; cdr3_length: 18; v_call: TRBV7-2; clone_size: -; cdr3_aa: CASSLALTDISSGNTIYF; cdr3_nt: TGTGCCAGCAGCTTAGCGCTTACAGATATTAGCTCTGGAAACACCATATATTTT
d_call: -; j_call: TRBJ2-7; cdr3_length: 15; v_call: TRBV4-3; clone_size: -; cdr3_aa: CASSQASDETYEQYF; cdr3_nt: TGCGCCAGCAGCCAAGCTAGTGATGAAACCTACGAGCAGTACTTC
d_call: TRBD1; j_call: TRBJ1-4; cdr3_length: 15; v_call: TRBV28; clone_size: -; cdr3_aa: CASRHLQGGREKLFF; cdr3_nt: TGTGCCAGCAGGCATCTTCAGGGGGGACGAGAAAAACTGTTTTTT
d_call: -; j_call: TRBJ2-5; cdr3_length: 13; v_call: TRBV28; clone_size: few; cdr3_aa: CASSPIRRETQYF; cdr3_nt: TGTGCCAGCAGCCCGATACGCCGGGAGACCCAGTACTTC
d_call: -; j_call: TRBJ2-2; cdr3_length: 13; v_call: TRBV7-9; clone_size: -; cdr3_aa: CASSPPGGGELFF; cdr3_nt: TGTGCCAGCAGCCCTCCCGGGGGCGGGGAGCTGTTTTTT
d_call: TRBD2; j_call: TRBJ2-1; cdr3_length: 13; v_call: TRBV6-4; clone_size: -; cdr3_aa: CASSAEGGYEQFF; cdr3_nt: TGTGCCAGCAGTGCGGAGGGAGGGTATGAGCAGTTCTTC
d_call: -; j_call: TRBJ1-5; cdr3_length: 14; v_call: TRBV5-1; clone_size: -; cdr3_aa: CASSEVWGESPQHF; cdr3_nt: TGCGCCAGCAGCGAAGTATGGGGGGAATCGCCCCAGCATTTT
d_call: TRBD2; j_call: TRBJ2-7; cdr3_length: 13; v_call: TRBV2; clone_size: few; cdr3_aa: CASTVLAGYEQYF; cdr3_nt: TGTGCCAGCACGGTACTAGCGGGCTACGAGCAGTACTTC
d_call: TRBD2; j_call: TRBJ2-1; cdr3_length: 16; v_call: TRBV4-3; clone_size: -; cdr3_aa: CASSQEGSGNYNEQFF; cdr3_nt: TGCGCCAGCAGCCAAGAGGGTAGCGGGAATTACAATGAGCAGTTCTTC
d_call: -; j_call: TRBJ1-4; cdr3_length: 15; v_call: TRBV5-1; clone_size: -; cdr3_aa: CASSLGEATNEKLFF; cdr3_nt: TGCGCCAGCAGCTTGGGCGAGGCAACTAATGAAAAACTGTTTTTT
d_call: TRBD1; j_call: TRBJ1-5; cdr3_length: 14; v_call: TRBV2; clone_size: -; cdr3_aa: CASTMDRSNQPQHF; cdr3_nt: TGTGCCAGCACCATGGACAGGAGCAATCAGCCCCAGCATTTT
d_call: -; j_call: TRBJ1-2; cdr3_length: 13; v_call: TRBV19; clone_size: few; cdr3_aa: CAEAGSTNYGYTF; cdr3_nt: TGTGCCGAGGCGGGCTCTACTAACTATGGCTACACCTTC
d_call: -; j_call: TRBJ2-1; cdr3_length: 14; v_call: TRBV7-9; clone_size: -; cdr3_aa: CASSHRGGYNEQFF; cdr3_nt: TGTGCCAGCAGCCATCGGGGAGGTTACAATGAGCAGTTCTTC
d_call: -; j_call: TRBJ2-7; cdr3_length: 19; v_call: TRBV21-1; clone_size: -; cdr3_aa: CASSTDIPQTSGQNYEQYF; cdr3_nt: TGTGCCAGCAGCACCGACATCCCCCAGACTAGCGGGCAAAACTACGAGCAGTACTTC
d_call: -; j_call: TRBJ2-7; cdr3_length: 16; v_call: TRBV7-9; clone_size: -; cdr3_aa: CASSLMSARRVHEQYF; cdr3_nt: TGTGCCAGCAGCTTAATGTCAGCCAGGCGTGTCCACGAGCAGTACTTC
d_call: TRBD2; j_call: TRBJ2-7; cdr3_length: 16; v_call: TRBV2; clone_size: -; cdr3_aa: CASSEFVTSGTYEQYF; cdr3_nt: TGTGCCAGCAGTGAGTTTGTGACTAGCGGTACCTACGAGCAGTACTTC
d_call: TRBD2; j_call: TRBJ2-2; cdr3_length: 17; v_call: TRBV5-5; clone_size: -; cdr3_aa: CASSFGLGGRGTGELFF; cdr3_nt: TGTGCCAGCAGCTTTGGTTTGGGCGGGAGGGGCACCGGGGAGCTGTTTTTT
d_call: -; j_call: TRBJ1-1; cdr3_length: 14; v_call: TRBV19; clone_size: -; cdr3_aa: CASSIGGVNTEAFF; cdr3_nt: TGTGCCAGTAGTATAGGAGGAGTAAACACTGAAGCTTTCTTT
d_call: TRBD1; j_call: TRBJ2-5; cdr3_length: 13; v_call: TRBV18; clone_size: once; cdr3_aa: CASEDRVGETQYF; cdr3_nt: TGTGCCAGCGAAGACAGGGTTGGAGAGACCCAGTACTTC
d_call: -; j_call: TRBJ1-1; cdr3_length: 14; v_call: TRBV11-1; clone_size: -; cdr3_aa: CASSEDSLNTEAFF; cdr3_nt: TGTGCCAGCAGCGAGGACAGCTTGAACACTGAAGCTTTCTTT
d_call: -; j_call: TRBJ2-7; cdr3_length: 15; v_call: TRBV11-3; clone_size: -; cdr3_aa: CASSLEWGPNYEQYF; cdr3_nt: TGTGCCAGCAGCTTAGAATGGGGGCCGAACTACGAGCAGTACTTC
d_call: TRBD2; j_call: TRBJ2-2; cdr3_length: 16; v_call: TRBV19; clone_size: -; cdr3_aa: CASSGTSRQNTGELFF; cdr3_nt: TGTGCCAGTAGCGGGACTAGCCGACAGAACACCGGGGAGCTGTTTTTT
d_call: -; j_call: TRBJ2-7; cdr3_length: 15; v_call: TRBV1; clone_size: -; cdr3_aa: CTSSLTGRSSYEQYF; cdr3_nt: TGCACCAGCAGCCTCACCGGGAGGTCCTCCTACGAGCAGTACTTC
d_call: -; j_call: TRBJ1-4; cdr3_length: 15; v_call: TRBV27; clone_size: -; cdr3_aa: CASSRAYMTNEKLFF; cdr3_nt: TGTGCCAGCTCCAGGGCGTATATGACTAATGAAAAACTGTTTTTT
d_call: TRBD1; j_call: TRBJ1-5; cdr3_length: 17; v_call: TRBV28; clone_size: -; cdr3_aa: CASSLLGTGGTNQPQHF; cdr3_nt: TGTGCCAGCAGTTTATTGGGGACAGGGGGGACCAATCAGCCCCAGCATTTT
d_call: -; j_call: TRBJ1-2; cdr3_length: 12; v_call: TRBV19; clone_size: -; cdr3_aa: CASTGTPYGYTF; cdr3_nt: TGTGCCAGTACCGGGACACCGTATGGCTACACCTTC
d_call: TRBD1; j_call: TRBJ1-2; cdr3_length: 14; v_call: TRBV5-6; clone_size: -; cdr3_aa: CASSFRDREGGYTF; cdr3_nt: TGTGCCAGCAGCTTTAGGGACAGGGAGGGCGGCTACACCTTC
d_call: TRBD1; j_call: TRBJ2-7; cdr3_length: 14; v_call: TRBV7-2; clone_size: -; cdr3_aa: CASGRDRSSYEQYF; cdr3_nt: TGTGCCAGCGGCCGGGACAGAAGCTCCTACGAGCAGTACTTC
d_call: TRBD1; j_call: TRBJ2-1; cdr3_length: 15; v_call: TRBV6-6; clone_size: -; cdr3_aa: CASSSRDRGGREQFF; cdr3_nt: TGTGCCAGCAGTAGCAGGGACAGGGGCGGGCGTGAGCAGTTCTTC
d_call: TRBD1; j_call: TRBJ1-2; cdr3_length: 14; v_call: TRBV27; clone_size: -; cdr3_aa: CASSFRGAEGGYTF; cdr3_nt: TGTGCCAGCAGTTTCAGGGGGGCGGAGGGTGGCTACACCTTC
d_call: TRBD1; j_call: TRBJ2-4; cdr3_length: 19; v_call: TRBV6-1; clone_size: -; cdr3_aa: CASSEAPGQGARAKNIQYF; cdr3_nt: TGTGCCAGCAGTGAAGCCCCAGGACAGGGGGCGAGAGCCAAAAACATTCAGTACTTC